These T cell receptor beta chains were read from a single sample in a study of blood T cell repertoires in COVID-19. Assay used: immunoSEQ multiplex PCR; TCRdb lists only in-frame clones, some missing. The table includes approximately 480,000 clones, about 88% detected once. Sample: peripheral blood. Receptor source: a man younger than 30 with COVID-19, enrolled during active disease. Both conserved end residues are part of each CDR3. Each record gives: D gene, V gene, clone size, J gene, CDR3 DNA, CDR3 protein. The D gene is left open where the match is weak. Only part of the rows carry a size: once, few, many, or a class if the clone is expanded.

D: NA
V: TRBV5-1
size: NA
J: TRBJ2-2
DNA: TGCGCCAGCAGCCCGACCCCCTCTAGCGCCACCGGGGAGCTGTTTTTT
CDR3: CASSPTPSSATGELFF

D: TRBD1
V: TRBV6-6
size: NA
J: TRBJ1-5
DNA: TGTGCCAGCAGTTTCCCCGGACAGGGCGGTCAGCCCCAGCATTTT
CDR3: CASSFPGQGGQPQHF

D: NA
V: TRBV12-3/TRBV12-4
size: once
J: TRBJ2-7
DNA: TGTGCCAGCAGCTCTTACAGGGAACAGTACTTC
CDR3: CASSSYREQYF

D: NA
V: TRBV5-4
size: NA
J: TRBJ2-6
DNA: TGTGCCAGCAGCCTAACACGCGGTGGGGCCAACGTCCTGACTTTC
CDR3: CASSLTRGGANVLTF

D: NA
V: TRBV6-6
size: NA
J: TRBJ1-5
DNA: TGTGCCAGCAGCCGAGGACAGCCCATTAGCAATCAGCCCCAGCATTTT
CDR3: CASSRGQPISNQPQHF

D: TRBD2
V: TRBV11-2
size: NA
J: TRBJ2-1
DNA: TGTGCCAGCAGCCCGCCTACTAGCGGGTACTACAATGAGCAGTTCTTC
CDR3: CASSPPTSGYYNEQFF

D: TRBD2
V: TRBV29-1
size: NA
J: TRBJ2-1
DNA: TGCAGCACGGTCGAGAGACTAGCGGGACCCAATGAGCAGTTCTTC
CDR3: CSTVERLAGPNEQFF

D: NA
V: TRBV6-5
size: NA
J: TRBJ2-7
DNA: TGTGCCAGCAGCGCCACAGGTTCCTCCTACGAGCAGTACTTC
CDR3: CASSATGSSYEQYF

D: NA
V: TRBV3-1/TRBV3-2
size: NA
J: TRBJ1-5
DNA: TGTGCCAGCAGCCCCGGGAGGGGGGGTTATAGCAATCAGCCCCAGCATTTT
CDR3: CASSPGRGGYSNQPQHF

D: TRBD1
V: TRBV5-1
size: once
J: TRBJ2-7
DNA: TGCGCCAGCAGCTTTAACAGGGGCCCCTACGAGCAGTACTTC
CDR3: CASSFNRGPYEQYF

D: TRBD2
V: TRBV3-1/TRBV3-2
size: NA
J: TRBJ2-5
DNA: TGTGCCAGCAGCCATTTCTTCGGGCTAGCGGGGGGGCAGGTGACCCAGTACTTC
CDR3: CASSHFFGLAGGQVTQYF

D: TRBD2
V: TRBV11-2
size: NA
J: TRBJ2-3
DNA: TGTGCCAGCAGCTTAGGGACGGGAGGGTACACAGATACGCAGTATTTT
CDR3: CASSLGTGGYTDTQYF

D: TRBD1
V: TRBV7-8
size: NA
J: TRBJ1-4
DNA: TGTGCCAGCAGCTTACCTCCGGGACAGGGTCCGGTAAAACTGTTTTTT
CDR3: CASSLPPGQGPVKLFF

D: TRBD2
V: TRBV27
size: NA
J: TRBJ2-5
DNA: TGTGCCAGCAGTCACCCCTCGGGACTAGCGGGGTCTGAGACCCAGTACTTC
CDR3: CASSHPSGLAGSETQYF

D: NA
V: TRBV6-5
size: few
J: TRBJ1-6
DNA: TGTGCCAGCAGTTACTCTGAGGGAGGGGGAGGTTCACCCCTCCACTTT
CDR3: CASSYSEGGGGSPLHF

D: TRBD1
V: TRBV7-9
size: NA
J: TRBJ2-7
DNA: TGTGCCAGCAGCTCCGCATCAGGACAGGGAATTTACGAGCAGTACTTC
CDR3: CASSSASGQGIYEQYF

D: TRBD1
V: TRBV18
size: NA
J: TRBJ1-2
DNA: TGTGCCAGCTCTAAAGTTCACAAGTTTCTGCATACTCAAGACAGGGGAAACAATGGCTACACCTTC
CDR3: CASSKVHKFLHTQDRGNNGYTF

D: TRBD1
V: TRBV5-8
size: NA
J: TRBJ1-6
DNA: TGTGCCAGCAGCTCGGGACAGGGGGCATATAATTCACCCCTCCACTTT
CDR3: CASSSGQGAYNSPLHF

D: TRBD1
V: TRBV5-4
size: NA
J: TRBJ2-2
DNA: TGTGCCAGCAGCTCGGGGCCGGGACAGGGGGGGAGCGGGGAGCTGTTTTTT
CDR3: CASSSGPGQGGSGELFF

D: TRBD2
V: TRBV11-2
size: NA
J: TRBJ2-5
DNA: TGTGCCAGCAGCTTTAGCGGGGGGGCGGGAGAGACCCAGTACTTC
CDR3: CASSFSGGAGETQYF

D: TRBD2
V: TRBV27
size: NA
J: TRBJ2-5
DNA: TGTGCCAGCAGCCGAACTAGCGGGACTACTCCACGTCAGGAGACCCAGTACTTC
CDR3: CASSRTSGTTPRQETQYF

D: TRBD1
V: TRBV6-5
size: NA
J: TRBJ2-2
DNA: TGTGCCAGCAGCGGACAGGGAAGAAACACCGGGGAGCTGTTTTTT
CDR3: CASSGQGRNTGELFF

D: NA
V: TRBV7-9
size: NA
J: TRBJ2-2
DNA: TGTGCCAGCAGCTCTCCGGCGACGAGGACCGGGGAGCTGTTTTTT
CDR3: CASSSPATRTGELFF

D: TRBD1
V: TRBV9
size: NA
J: TRBJ1-6
DNA: TGTGCCAGCAGCACGGGACAGGCCTCCTATAATTCACCCCTCCACTTT
CDR3: CASSTGQASYNSPLHF

D: NA
V: TRBV5-1
size: NA
J: TRBJ2-1
DNA: TGCGCCAGCAGCTTTGGGCAATCCTACAATGAGCAGTTCTTC
CDR3: CASSFGQSYNEQFF

D: NA
V: TRBV11-2
size: few
J: TRBJ2-7
DNA: TGTGCCAGCGGGTGGGGGGTGACCTACGAGCAGTACTTC
CDR3: CASGWGVTYEQYF

D: NA
V: TRBV19
size: NA
J: TRBJ1-1
DNA: TGTGCCAGTAGTATATGGGAAGGGGGCACTGAAGCTTTCTTT
CDR3: CASSIWEGGTEAFF

D: TRBD1
V: TRBV19
size: NA
J: TRBJ2-2
DNA: TGTGCCAGTAGGCACGACAGGGGGACAGGCTTCGGGGAGCTGTTTTTT
CDR3: CASRHDRGTGFGELFF

D: TRBD2
V: TRBV5-1
size: NA
J: TRBJ2-1
DNA: TGCGCCAGCCACTCCTTAGCGGGAGAGGATCAGTTCTTC
CDR3: CASHSLAGEDQFF

D: TRBD1
V: TRBV4-1
size: NA
J: TRBJ2-1
DNA: TGCGCCAGCAGCCAAGCTGGGACAGTCAATGAGCAGTTCTTC
CDR3: CASSQAGTVNEQFF

D: TRBD2
V: TRBV6-2/TRBV6-3
size: NA
J: TRBJ2-2
DNA: TGTGCCAGCAGTCCGAAACTAGCGGGGGCACTCACCGGGGAGCTGTTTTTT
CDR3: CASSPKLAGALTGELFF

D: NA
V: TRBV19
size: once
J: TRBJ2-7
DNA: TGTGCCAGTAGTATGAGTACAGGGCACGAGCAGTACTTC
CDR3: CASSMSTGHEQYF